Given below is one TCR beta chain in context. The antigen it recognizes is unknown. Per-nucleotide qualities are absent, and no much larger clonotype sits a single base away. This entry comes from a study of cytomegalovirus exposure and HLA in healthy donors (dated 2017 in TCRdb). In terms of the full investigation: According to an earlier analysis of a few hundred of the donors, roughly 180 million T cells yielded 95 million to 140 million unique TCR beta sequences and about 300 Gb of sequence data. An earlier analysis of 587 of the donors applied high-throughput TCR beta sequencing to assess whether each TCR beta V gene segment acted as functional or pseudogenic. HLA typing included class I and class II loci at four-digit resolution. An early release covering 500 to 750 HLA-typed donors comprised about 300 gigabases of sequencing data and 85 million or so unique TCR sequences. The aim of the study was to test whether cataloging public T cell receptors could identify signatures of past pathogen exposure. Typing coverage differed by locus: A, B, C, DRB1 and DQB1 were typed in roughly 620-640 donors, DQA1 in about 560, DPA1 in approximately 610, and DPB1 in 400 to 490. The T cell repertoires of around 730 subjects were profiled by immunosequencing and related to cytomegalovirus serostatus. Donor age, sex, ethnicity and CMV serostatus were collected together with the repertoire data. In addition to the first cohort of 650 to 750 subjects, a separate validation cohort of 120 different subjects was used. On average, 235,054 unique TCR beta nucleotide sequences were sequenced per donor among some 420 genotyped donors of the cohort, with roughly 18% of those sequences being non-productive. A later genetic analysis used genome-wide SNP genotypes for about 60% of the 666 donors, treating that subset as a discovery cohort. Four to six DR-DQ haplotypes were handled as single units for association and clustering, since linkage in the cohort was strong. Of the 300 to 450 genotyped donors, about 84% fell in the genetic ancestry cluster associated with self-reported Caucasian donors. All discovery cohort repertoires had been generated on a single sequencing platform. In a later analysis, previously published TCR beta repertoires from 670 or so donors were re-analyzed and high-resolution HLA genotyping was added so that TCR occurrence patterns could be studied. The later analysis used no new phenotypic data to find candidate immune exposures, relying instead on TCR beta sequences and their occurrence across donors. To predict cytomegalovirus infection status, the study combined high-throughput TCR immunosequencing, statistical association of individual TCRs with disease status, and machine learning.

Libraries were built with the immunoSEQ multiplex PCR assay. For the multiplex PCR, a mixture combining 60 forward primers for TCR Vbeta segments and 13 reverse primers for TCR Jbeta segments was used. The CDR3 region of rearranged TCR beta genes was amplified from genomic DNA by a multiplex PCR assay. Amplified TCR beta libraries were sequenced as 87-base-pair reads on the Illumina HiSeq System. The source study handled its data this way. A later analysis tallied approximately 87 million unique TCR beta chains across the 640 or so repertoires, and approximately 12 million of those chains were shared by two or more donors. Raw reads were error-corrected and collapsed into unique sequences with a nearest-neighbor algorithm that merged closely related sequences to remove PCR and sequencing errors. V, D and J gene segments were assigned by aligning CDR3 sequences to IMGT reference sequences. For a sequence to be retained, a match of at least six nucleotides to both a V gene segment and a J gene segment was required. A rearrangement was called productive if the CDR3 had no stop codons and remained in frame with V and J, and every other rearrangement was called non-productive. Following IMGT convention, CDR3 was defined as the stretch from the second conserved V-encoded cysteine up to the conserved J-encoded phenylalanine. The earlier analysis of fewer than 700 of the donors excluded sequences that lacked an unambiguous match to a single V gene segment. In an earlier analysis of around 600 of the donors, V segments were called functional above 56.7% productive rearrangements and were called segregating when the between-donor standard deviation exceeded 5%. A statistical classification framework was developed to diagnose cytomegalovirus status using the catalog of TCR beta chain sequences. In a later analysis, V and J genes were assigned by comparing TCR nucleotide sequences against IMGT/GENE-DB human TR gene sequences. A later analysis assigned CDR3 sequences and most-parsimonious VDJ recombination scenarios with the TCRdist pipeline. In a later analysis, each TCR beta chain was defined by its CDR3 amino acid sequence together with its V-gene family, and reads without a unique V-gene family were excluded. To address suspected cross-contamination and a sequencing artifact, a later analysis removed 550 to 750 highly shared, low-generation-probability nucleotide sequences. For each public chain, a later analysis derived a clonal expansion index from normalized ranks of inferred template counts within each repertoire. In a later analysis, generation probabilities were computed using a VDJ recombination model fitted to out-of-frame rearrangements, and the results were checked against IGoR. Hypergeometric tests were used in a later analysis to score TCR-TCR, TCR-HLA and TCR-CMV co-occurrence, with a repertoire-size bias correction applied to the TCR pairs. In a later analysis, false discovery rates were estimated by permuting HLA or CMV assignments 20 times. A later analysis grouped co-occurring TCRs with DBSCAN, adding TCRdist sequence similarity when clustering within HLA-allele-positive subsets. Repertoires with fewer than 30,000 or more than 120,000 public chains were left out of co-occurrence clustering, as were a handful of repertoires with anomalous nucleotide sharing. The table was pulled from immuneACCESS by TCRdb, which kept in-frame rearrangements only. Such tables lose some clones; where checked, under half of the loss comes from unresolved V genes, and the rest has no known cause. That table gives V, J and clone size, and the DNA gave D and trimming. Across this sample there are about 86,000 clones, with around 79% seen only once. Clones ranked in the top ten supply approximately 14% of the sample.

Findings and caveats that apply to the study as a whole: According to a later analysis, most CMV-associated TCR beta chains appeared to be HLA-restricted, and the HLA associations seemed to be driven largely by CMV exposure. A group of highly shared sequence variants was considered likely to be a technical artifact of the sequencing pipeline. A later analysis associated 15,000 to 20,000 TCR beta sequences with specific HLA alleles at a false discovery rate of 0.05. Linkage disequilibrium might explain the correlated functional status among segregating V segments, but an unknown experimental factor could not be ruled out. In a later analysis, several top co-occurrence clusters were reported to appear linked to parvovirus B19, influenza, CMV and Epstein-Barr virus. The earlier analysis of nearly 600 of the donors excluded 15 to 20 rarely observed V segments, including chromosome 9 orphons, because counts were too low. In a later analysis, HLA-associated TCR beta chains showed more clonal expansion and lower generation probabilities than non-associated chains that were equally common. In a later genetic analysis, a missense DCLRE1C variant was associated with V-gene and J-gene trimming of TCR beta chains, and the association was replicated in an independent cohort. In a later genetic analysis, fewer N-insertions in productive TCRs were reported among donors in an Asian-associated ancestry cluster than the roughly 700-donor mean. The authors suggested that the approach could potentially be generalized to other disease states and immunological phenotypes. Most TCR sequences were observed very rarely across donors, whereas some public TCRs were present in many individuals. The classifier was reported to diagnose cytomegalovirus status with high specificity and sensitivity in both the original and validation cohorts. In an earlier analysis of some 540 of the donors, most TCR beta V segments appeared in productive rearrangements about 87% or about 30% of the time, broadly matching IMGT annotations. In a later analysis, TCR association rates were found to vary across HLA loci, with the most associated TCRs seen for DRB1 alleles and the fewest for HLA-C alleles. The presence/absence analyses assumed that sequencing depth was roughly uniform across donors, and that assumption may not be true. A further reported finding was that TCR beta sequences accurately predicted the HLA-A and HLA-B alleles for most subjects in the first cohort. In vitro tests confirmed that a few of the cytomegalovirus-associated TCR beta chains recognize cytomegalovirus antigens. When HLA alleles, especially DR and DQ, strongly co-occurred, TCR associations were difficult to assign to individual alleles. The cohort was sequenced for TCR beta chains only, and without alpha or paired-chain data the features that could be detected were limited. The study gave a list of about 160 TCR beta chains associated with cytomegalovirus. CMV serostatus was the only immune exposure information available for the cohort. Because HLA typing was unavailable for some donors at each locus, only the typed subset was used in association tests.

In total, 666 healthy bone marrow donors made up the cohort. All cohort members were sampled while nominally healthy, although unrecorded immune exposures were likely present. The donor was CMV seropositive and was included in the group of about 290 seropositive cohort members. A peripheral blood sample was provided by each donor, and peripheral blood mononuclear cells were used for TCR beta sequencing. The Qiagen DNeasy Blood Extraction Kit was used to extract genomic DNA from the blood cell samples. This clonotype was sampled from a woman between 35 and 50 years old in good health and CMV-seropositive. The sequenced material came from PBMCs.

The sequence in DNA is TGTGCCAGCAGTTACAAGGGGGAGATCTATGGCTACACCTTC. Its protein is CASSYKGEIYGYTF. The V gene is TRBV6-5 and the J gene is TRBJ1-2; the D gene is perhaps TRBD1, on 6 matching bases. At the junction V is shortened by 2 bases and J by 4 bases, with 11 bases in between. Including cysteine and phenylalanine, the CDR3 has 14 amino acids. The CDR3 DNA has 42 bases and is translated from base 1. CDR1 is given as MNHEY and CDR2 as SVGAGI, both from the germline V gene.